This TCR beta chain was captured in a study of CD8 T cells in ankylosing spondylitis (dated by TCRdb to the late 2010s). Study-wide context: The study profiled T cell receptor beta repertoires in healthy donors and ankylosing spondylitis patients to find disease-linked TCR variants. The whole study cohort included about a hundred healthy donors and 25 ankylosing spondylitis patients. Peripheral blood samples were taken, and synovial fluid was additionally collected from ankylosing spondylitis patients. The paper's findings and limits, for the study overall: A CD8+ phenotype was shown by the disease-linked clones, which were found at relatively low frequencies in peripheral blood. Blood from ankylosing spondylitis patients appeared to be characterized by a TCR beta motif composed of eight highly homologous amino acid variants. Some motif variants had previously been reported in the synovial fluid and blood of reactive arthritis patients, which suggests shared mechanisms of disease initiation. The disease-linked clones were reported to be significantly enriched in matched synovial fluid samples from ankylosing spondylitis patients.

Taken from the germline V gene (reference sequence), the CDR1 and CDR2 loops are LNHNV and YYDKDF. Trimming takes 6 bases from V and 7 bases from J, and the germline ends sit 13 bases apart. The CDR3 goes from the cysteine to the phenylalanine over 13 residues. Of all the DNA, just the CDR3 is kept, 39 bases in frame from base 1. The listed sequencing device is Illumina HiSeq 2500. TCR beta libraries were prepared by quantitative 5'-RACE with molecular barcodes. The study's processing was this. A new computational method based on a probabilistic model of VDJ rearrangement was used to identify disease-linked TCR variants. TCRdb reprocessed the public reads (quality trimming at Q25 with fastp, clone calling with MiXCR) and kept in-frame beta chains. Each entry merges the rows of one CDR3 protein and shows their most common DNA and genes. These V and J calls rely on TCRdb rather than the paper's analysis. The sample records just under 550,000 distinct CDR3 sequences, about 12% of which are singletons. In total, the top ten clones hold over 6.5% of the sample.

As for this clonotype: Its specific antigen is unknown. No base quality information exists; no much larger clone differs at one position.

The clonotype originates from a male donor with ankylosing spondylitis. The V gene is TRBV15 and the J gene is TRBJ2-1, with TRBD2 as a weak D call on 6 bases. Sequencing was performed on blood, either unsorted or a sorted T cell fraction (not recorded which). The CDR3 sequence is CATRRAGPNEQFF. In nucleotide form, the sequence is TGTGCCACCAGGCGGGCGGGACCGAATGAGCAGTTCTTC.